This paragraph reports one TCR beta chain. The target of this receptor is not known. No qualities accompany the bases; no much larger clone lies one base away. For sorting, regulatory T cells were defined as CD4+CD25hiCD127low/negative cells. AIRE-deficient patients had APECED syndrome. A FACSAria flow cytometer was used to sort the Tconv and Treg cells intended for TCRbeta sequencing. Sorted cells were collected in 5-ml round-bottom polystyrene tubes, and dry cell pellets were stored frozen at -80 degrees C prior to sequencing. This sample was taken from a study of B cell selection in AIRE deficiency (dated by TCRdb to the late 2010s). Regarding the study in general: TCRbeta repertoires of sorted blood CD4+ conventional T cells and regulatory T cells were compared between AIRE-deficient patients and healthy controls. The TCR-sequenced cohort comprised about five AIRE-deficient APECED patients and about five healthy control donors. What the authors observed across the whole study: Only TCRbeta chains were sequenced; more than 30% of shared healthy-donor Treg sequences also occurred in healthy Tconv, possibly because of differing TCRalpha chains. Shorter CDR3s were found in shared Treg sequences, reflecting a bias toward rearrangements containing few non-templated nucleotide insertions. In AIRE-deficient patients, Tconv and Treg cells had TCRBV gene usage, CDR3 length and TCR diversity comparable to those in healthy donors. Among about 3,700 shared Treg TCRbeta sequences, 31.6% were found to be shared only among healthy donors and about 10% only among patients, suggesting that Treg selection is less efficient in the absence of AIRE. About 28% of the Treg TCRbeta sequences shared among healthy donors turned up in patient Tconv cells, suggesting that Treg-biased clones are diverted into the Tconv compartment.

TCRbeta chain sequencing was performed with the immunoSEQ platform. As for the authors' bioinformatics: When Treg repertoires were pooled, approximately 6x10^4 distinct TCRbeta sequences were obtained from patients and 9.56x10^4 from healthy donors. Treg TCRbeta sequences found in two or more individuals were classed as public, and these public Treg TCRbeta sequences were then looked for in Tconv repertoires. Differences between groups were assessed using Mann-Whitney U tests with Bonferroni-Dunn correction in GraphPad Prism 7.03. TCRdb limited this immuneACCESS table to in-frame rearrangements with V and J called. A share of clones is missing; checked studies link under half to unresolved V genes, and the rest is unexplained. The DNA gave D and trimming, while V, J and clone size come from that table. In all, the sample holds roughly 14,000 clones, and about 92% of those were seen once. The top ten constitute 1.1% of the sample.

The source of this sequence is a human donor with AIRE deficiency. Sequencing was carried out using Tregs sorted from PBMCs.

The DNA reads TGTGCCAGCAGCTTAAGTAGGGCGGGGAACACTGAAGCTTTCTTT. Its translation reads: CASSLSRAGNTEAFF. The receptor chain draws on TRBV7-2 and TRBJ1-1, with the D gene not clear enough to name. The V end loses 2 bases and the J end loses 1 base, and a stretch of 11 bases separates them. Reading the germline V gene gives CDR1 SGHTA and CDR2 FQGNSA. CDR3 length: 15 amino acids, cysteine to phenylalanine. The DNA shown is the 45-base CDR3, in frame from base 1.